This TCR beta chain was observed in a study of cytomegalovirus exposure and HLA in healthy donors. To note about this clone: The antigen is unknown.

Study findings and constraints: Most of the CMV-associated TCR beta chains (in a later analysis) appeared to be HLA-restricted. Later analysis identified around 15,000 TCR beta sequences associated with HLA alleles, using a false discovery rate threshold of 0.05.

Vbeta (60) and Jbeta (13) primers were used in the PCR. The protocol was immunoSEQ multiplex PCR, while the TCRdb copy is restricted to in-frame clones and leaves out a portion. The sample consists of approximately 300,000 clones, around four fifths of them appearing once. The CDR3 extends over 14 amino acids. Germline assignment: CDR1 SQVTM and CDR2 ANQGSEA. V lost 5 bases and J 3 bases, leaving 15 bases between the germline ends. The receptor was isolated from a woman aged 40 to 50 in good health and CMV-seropositive. Input material: PBMCs. This chain connects TRBV29-1 to TRBJ2-3, with a possible D match to TRBD2 (6 bases). The CDR3 sequence is CSVPRDSWTDTQYF. In DNA form, the CDR3 reads TGCAGCGTTCCCCGGGACTCCTGGACAGATACGCAGTATTTT.